This T cell receptor (beta chain) was recovered during a study of T cell responses to AZD1222 COVID-19 vaccine. The CDR3 is made up of 15 amino acids. V was trimmed by 1 base and J by 3 bases, leaving 12 bases between them. Libraries were prepared by immunoSEQ multiplex PCR; TCRdb keeps only in-frame clonotypes and omits some of them. The top ten hold about 4.5% of the sample, which has about 160,000 clones, 91% seen once. The chain carries TRBV23-1 and TRBJ1-1; D may be TRBD1 (6 bases). TRBV23-1 is sorted into the ORF group, with uncertain function. The sample here was peripheral blood, taken on day 0 of AZD1222 vaccination. This TCR was recovered from an adult in good health. The CDR3 nucleotides are TGCGCCAGCAGTCAATGGAGGGGGATCGACACTGAAGCTTTCTTT. Translating it yields CASSQWRGIDTEAFF.